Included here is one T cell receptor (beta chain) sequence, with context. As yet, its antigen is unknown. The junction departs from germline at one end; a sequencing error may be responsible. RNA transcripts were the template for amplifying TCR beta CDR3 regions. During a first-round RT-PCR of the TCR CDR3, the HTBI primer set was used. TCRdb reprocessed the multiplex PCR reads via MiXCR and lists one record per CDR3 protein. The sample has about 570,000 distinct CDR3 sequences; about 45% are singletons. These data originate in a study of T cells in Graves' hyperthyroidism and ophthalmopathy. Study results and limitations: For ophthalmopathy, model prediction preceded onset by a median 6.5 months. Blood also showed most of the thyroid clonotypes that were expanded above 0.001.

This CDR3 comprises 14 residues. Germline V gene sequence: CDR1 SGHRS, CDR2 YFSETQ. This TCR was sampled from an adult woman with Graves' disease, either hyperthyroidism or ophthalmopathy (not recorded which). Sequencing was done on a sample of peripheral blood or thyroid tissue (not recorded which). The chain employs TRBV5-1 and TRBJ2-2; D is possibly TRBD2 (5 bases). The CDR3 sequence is CASSLRSNTGELSW. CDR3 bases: TGCGCCAGCAGCTTGCGGTCGAACACCGGGGAGCTGTCTTGG. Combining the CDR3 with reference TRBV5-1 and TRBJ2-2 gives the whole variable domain KAGVTQTPRYLIKTRGQQVTLSCSPISGHRSVSWYQQTPGQGLQFLFEYFSETQRNKGNFPGRFSGRQFSNSRSEMNVSTLELGDSALYLCASSLRSNTGELSWGEGSRLTVL.